Listed below are T cell receptor beta chains from one sample, sequenced in a study of graft-versus-host responses after intestinal transplantation. Generated by immunoSEQ multiplex PCR, the TCRdb table keeps only in-frame clones and is missing some. Of 5,500 or so clones detected, less than 30% appear once; the ten largest clones hold approximately 3.3%. The sample here was alloreactive CD4+ T cells from a mixed lymphocyte reaction culture, taken before transplantation. The receptors shown here come from a human patient who was an organ donor for intestinal transplantation. Both conserved end residues are part of each CDR3. The order of the fields is clone size, D gene, J gene, CDR3 length, V gene, CDR3 DNA, CDR3 protein. The D gene is left open where the match is weak. A clone size is listed for some rows: how often the clone was seen (once, few, many), or a class if it is expanded.

>.|TRBD2|TRBJ2-7|15|TRBV4-1
TGCGCCAGCAGCCAAGGGGTGGGAGGGCTCTACGAGCAGTACTTC
CASSQGVGGLYEQYF
>.|.|TRBJ1-5|14|TRBV6-5
TGTGCCAGCAGTTACTCGAGAGGCAATCAGCCCCAGCATTTT
CASSYSRGNQPQHF
>few|TRBD2|TRBJ2-2|17|TRBV19
TGTGCCAGTAGTATCCCCGGACTAGCGGGAGTGTCCGGGGAGCTGTTTTTT
CASSIPGLAGVSGELFF
>.|TRBD1|TRBJ1-2|13|TRBV6-6
TGTGCCAGCAGTCGGACAGGGACCTATGGCTACACCTTC
CASSRTGTYGYTF
>medium-sized|TRBD1|TRBJ2-7|16|TRBV25-1
TGTGCCAGCAGTGCCCCGGGCAGGGGGCGAGTAGGCGAGCAGTACTTC
CASSAPGRGRVGEQYF
>few|.|TRBJ1-4|15|TRBV11-3
TGTGCCAGCAGCTTAAAACGGGTCTTAGGTGAAAAACTGTTTTTT
CASSLKRVLGEKLFF
>few|TRBD2|TRBJ2-3|14|TRBV5-1
TGCGCCACCCGTTGGGGGGGGTTCACAGATACGCAGTATTTT
CATRWGGFTDTQYF
>medium-sized|.|TRBJ2-7|13|TRBV7-6
TGTGCCAGCAGCTTAGCTCCGAGAGGCGAGCAGTACTTC
CASSLAPRGEQYF
>.|TRBD1|TRBJ2-7|15|TRBV6-1
TGTGCCAGCAGTGATGTGGACAGGGTATCCCACGAGCAGTACTTC
CASSDVDRVSHEQYF
>.|TRBD2|TRBJ2-7|14|TRBV6-5
TGTGCCAGCAGCCGCGGACTAGCGGGAGAGTCGCAGTACTTC
CASSRGLAGESQYF
>once|.|TRBJ2-7|12|TRBV7-2
TGTGCCAGCAGCTTCTCTAGCTACGAGCAGTACTTC
CASSFSSYEQYF
>.|TRBD1|TRBJ1-4|16|TRBV5-1
TGCGCCAGCAGGCCGACAGGGGGGGCAACTAATGAAAAACTGTTTTTT
CASRPTGGATNEKLFF
>.|.|TRBJ1-5|13|TRBV11-1
TGTGCCAGCAGCGAGTCGGGGATTCAGCCCCAGCATTTT
CASSESGIQPQHF
>.|TRBD1|TRBJ2-1|16|TRBV7-8
TGTGCCAGCAGCTTACTGACAGGGATGGCCTACAATGAGCAGTTCTTC
CASSLLTGMAYNEQFF
>few|.|TRBJ1-1|11|TRBV6-5
TGTGCCACCGCCAGGGCTACTGAAGCTTTCTTT
CATARATEAFF
>medium-sized|TRBD1|TRBJ2-3|14|TRBV5-1
TGCGCCAGCAGCGGACAGGGCCACACAGATACGCAGTATTTT
CASSGQGHTDTQYF
>medium-sized|TRBD1|TRBJ1-2|14|TRBV19
TGTGCCAGTAGTATTGGGGACAGCCCCTATGGCTACACCTTC
CASSIGDSPYGYTF
>.|TRBD1|TRBJ1-2|15|TRBV6-6
TGTGCCACCCACCGGGACAGGGAGCTTAACTATGGCTACACCTTC
CATHRDRELNYGYTF
>.|TRBD1|TRBJ1-1|15|TRBV7-9
TGTGCCAGCAGCTCCACAGGGACAGGGGGAACTGAAGCTTTCTTT
CASSSTGTGGTEAFF
>.|TRBD1|TRBJ2-7|15|TRBV10-3
TGTGCCATCACCCCCCGGACAGGGGTAGTCTCCGAGCAGTACTTC
CAITPRTGVVSEQYF
>medium-sized|.|TRBJ1-2|14|TRBV7-9
TGTGCCAGCAGCTTAGGCCTAACTAACTATGGCTACACCTTC
CASSLGLTNYGYTF
>medium-sized|.|TRBJ1-2|15|TRBV10-3
TGTGCCATCAGTGAGTCGACAGCAAACACCTATGGCTACACCTTC
CAISESTANTYGYTF
>few|TRBD2|TRBJ2-5|17|TRBV10-1
TGCGCCAGCAGTGAGTCTTTATCCGGGGGGGACCAAGAGACCCAGTACTTC
CASSESLSGGDQETQYF
>.|.|TRBJ2-7|15|TRBV2
TGTGCCAGCAGCCTTAGACATCACCACACCTACGAGCAGTACTTC
CASSLRHHHTYEQYF
>.|TRBD2|TRBJ2-7|15|TRBV5-4
TGTGCCAGCAGCCGTACGGGACTAGGGCTCTACGAGCAGTACTTC
CASSRTGLGLYEQYF
>.|TRBD1|TRBJ1-1|15|TRBV14
TGTGCCAGCAGCCAAGAGGGTGGGACAGGGGAGAAAGCTTTCTTT
CASSQEGGTGEKAFF
>few|.|TRBJ2-7|13|TRBV6-9
TGTGCCAGCAGTCGGAGCGCATCGCACGAGCAGTACTTC
CASSRSASHEQYF
>.|TRBD1|TRBJ2-7|15|TRBV5-5
TGTGCCAGCAGCTTGGGGACAGGGGCCGTCTACGAGCAGTACTTC
CASSLGTGAVYEQYF
>few|TRBD1|TRBJ2-3|15|TRBV27
TGTGCCAGCAATAGGGTCCAGGGGGCTAAGGATACGCAGTATTTT
CASNRVQGAKDTQYF
>.|.|TRBJ2-5|12|TRBV6-1
TGTGCCAGCAGTTTACTGCAAGAGACCCAGTACTTC
CASSLLQETQYF
>.|.|TRBJ1-5|16|TRBV10-1
TGCGCCAGCATCCGGCGACAGGAAGGTAGCAATCAGCCCCAGCATTTT
CASIRRQEGSNQPQHF
>.|TRBD1|TRBJ2-7|13|TRBV10-1
TGCGCCAGCAGTGGGACAGGGGGCTACGAGCAGTACTTC
CASSGTGGYEQYF
>.|TRBD2|TRBJ2-1|15|TRBV18
TGTGCCAGCTCACCGGGGACTAGCGGGAGAACCGGGGAGTTCTTC
CASSPGTSGRTGEFF
>.|.|TRBJ2-7|13|TRBV28
TGTGCCAGCAGTCTCCCGGTAGTGCACGAGCAGTACTTC
CASSLPVVHEQYF
>few|TRBD2|TRBJ2-1|18|TRBV11-2
TGTGCCAGCAGCTGGGGACTAGCGGGAGGGCCAACCTACAATGAGCAGTTCTTC
CASSWGLAGGPTYNEQFF
>.|.|TRBJ1-1|15|TRBV19
TGTGCCAGTAGTATAGGGGCAGGGCTGAACACTGAAGCTTTCTTT
CASSIGAGLNTEAFF
>few|.|TRBJ1-6|14|TRBV18
TGTGCCAGCTCACCAGTCGACGGGGATTCACCCCTCCACTTT
CASSPVDGDSPLHF
>.|.|TRBJ1-2|14|TRBV6-5
TGTGCCAGCAGTTACTTGGGAGGTAACTATGGCTACACCTTC
CASSYLGGNYGYTF
>medium-sized|TRBD2|TRBJ2-3|16|TRBV5-1
TGCGCCAGCAGCCACCAGCCGAGCGGGGGCACAGATACGCAGTATTTT
CASSHQPSGGTDTQYF
>.|.|TRBJ2-7|14|TRBV10-3
TGTGCCATCAGTGAGCCGCGCCCGGTTTACGAGCAGTACTTC
CAISEPRPVYEQYF
>few|.|TRBJ1-2|13|TRBV5-1
TGCGCCAGCAGCTGGGGTCCCGGGGGTGGCTACACCTTC
CASSWGPGGGYTF
>many|.|TRBJ1-4|15|TRBV6-1
TGTGCCAGCAGTGAAGTGACAGCAACTAATGAAAAACTGTTTTTT
CASSEVTATNEKLFF
>few|TRBD2|TRBJ2-7|18|TRBV5-1
TGCGCCAGCAGCTTGGGCACTAGCGGGAGCTCAATACACTACGAGCAGTACTTC
CASSLGTSGSSIHYEQYF
>.|TRBD2|TRBJ2-1|12|TRBV30
TGTGCCTGGAGTGTAGCGCGGGAGGGCCGATTCTTC
CAWSVAREGRFF
>medium-sized|TRBD1|TRBJ1-3|16|TRBV18
TGTGCCAGCTCTCAGCTCCCAGGGGGCTCTGGAAACACCATATATTTT
CASSQLPGGSGNTIYF
>.|TRBD1|TRBJ1-1|14|TRBV7-3
TGTGCCAGCAGCTTGACAGGGGGAAGGACTGAAGCTTTCTTT
CASSLTGGRTEAFF
>medium-sized|.|TRBJ2-5|15|TRBV5-6
TGTGCCAGCAGCTTGTCAGGGGCAGTGGGAAAGACCCAGTACTTC
CASSLSGAVGKTQYF
>medium-sized|.|TRBJ1-4|12|TRBV30
TGTGCCTGGAGTGTTAAGAGGGAAAAACTGTTTTTT
CAWSVKREKLFF